In terms of frequency, the clone carrying this TCR beta chain is medium-sized. Its antigen is currently unknown. The data originate from a study of T cell clusters in autoimmune cytopenias. Study-wide background: The median distinct TRB clonotype count was approximately 2,400 per sample, from a median roughly 50,000 reads.

TRB was amplified by touch-down multiplex PCR, primer pools A and B combined. For each CDR3 protein, TCRdb gives one entry from its re-call of the multiplex PCR reads, without DNA. The table counts thousands of distinct CDR3 sequences; approximately 40% lies in the top ten. TRB was amplified from approximately 250 ng of peripheral blood genomic DNA per sample. Study outcomes and limitations: TRB repertoire shifts in secondary cytopenia and chronic lymphocytic leukemia mostly reflected lymphoma, not autoimmunity. Healthy donors had around 3.1-fold more exclusive TRB clusters than active autoimmune hepatitis patients.

This CDR3 has 18 residues. Germline CDR1 MNHNS, CDR2 SASEGT. The chain recombines TRBV6-1 with TRBJ2-2; TCRdb names TRBD1, which stays unverified in the absence of DNA. Sequencing was performed on peripheral blood. The receptor was isolated from a human donor with an autoimmune cytopenia or autoimmune hepatitis (not recorded which). The CDR3 region is CATQVSPPRGWNTGELFF.